This T cell receptor (beta chain) was sequenced for a study of shared clonotypes between healthy human individuals (TCRdb year 2020). Regarding the research as a whole: Three men and two women, aged 18 to 49 years, made up the cohort. For each donor, CD4 naive and CD4 memory were each run on three plates, CD8 naive on two plates, and CD8 memory on one plate. To estimate repertoire size and how much clonotypes are shared between individuals, the study performed deep sequencing of blood TCR repertoires from a handful of healthy adults. To increase sequencing depth and limit assay-specific biases, different laboratories used diverse techniques to prepare libraries and sequence TCR repertoires. Between about 0.8 and 9 billion PBMCs per donor were obtained by leukapheresis.

The sample holds a few counts of this clone. It lacks a known antigen. No base qualities exist here, and no much larger clone lies one base off it. Other DNA variants within this sample encode the same CDR3. Reading the germline V gene gives CDR1 MNHNS and CDR2 SASEGT. The CDR3 sequence holds 13 residues, the cysteine and phenylalanine included. The read is trimmed to its CDR3 DNA, 39 bases read in frame from base 1. The junction shows trimming of 7 bases on V and 6 bases on J, plus 16 bases between the germline ends. General conclusions and limits of the study: Only blood was sampled, and tissue TCR repertoires likely differ from those in blood. Larger estimated clonotype richness was generally found for naive subsets than for memory subsets. Compared with non-shared clonotypes, the clonotypes found in all four sorted-subset donors had higher generation probabilities. The small number of donors limited the genetic and exposure-history diversity represented. Even with the large sequencing depth, rarefaction of the sorted-subset datasets indicated that sequencing was incomplete. About 5% of naive CD4, around 3.5% of naive CD8, approximately 2% of memory CD4, and about 0.4% of memory CD8 clonotypes were shared across several donors. Based on pairwise subsampling, the degree of clonotype sharing among donors was expected to be affected by sequencing depth.

The donors were healthy, HIV-negative adults who had no recently reported acute infections or vaccinations. All donors were Caucasian adults living in Nashville, Tennessee, USA. Magnetic negative selection was used to enrich CD4+ T cells, after which naive cells were positively selected on CD45RA and the negative fraction became the memory subset. After blood collection by leukapheresis, PBMCs were isolated using Ficoll-Histopaque density gradient centrifugation and then cryopreserved in the vapor phase of liquid nitrogen. Purity and quantity of every magnetically sorted T cell population were checked by analytical flow cytometry. Each sorted fraction had its genomic DNA isolated and then quantified by UV absorbance on a Nanodrop 2000c. TCR CDR3 regions were amplified from genomic DNA by multiplex PCR using the deep immunoSEQ assay. For each cell subset, the extracted genomic DNA was distributed evenly across all wells of several immunoSEQ 96-well plates, and each plate served as one replicate. For sorted subsets, roughly 200 ng of genomic DNA, equivalent to some 30,000 T cell genomes, went into each replicate PCR. Purified libraries were measured with a Qubit 3.0 fluorometer, size-checked on a Bioanalyzer 2100, and measured again with the KAPA Library Quantification kit. A separate single-read 150-cycle Illumina NextSeq 550 flow cell was used to sequence each immunoSEQ 96-well plate. As for how the authors treated the data: Because the immunoSEQ output included only junctional sequences and no quality scores, the filtering could not be the same as the filtering used for full-length reads. To assign V/J genes and CDR3, sequences were annotated using PyIR, a Python wrapper for IgBLAST v1.9, with IMGT germline references. Reads were filtered out if the reads had weak V/J assignments (E-value above 1e-6), no CDR3, stop codons, out-of-frame junctions, or ambiguous translated residues. V3J clonotypes were defined as sequences sharing an identical inferred V gene, J gene, and CDR3 amino acid sequence. To compute the percentage overlap between repertoires, the number of shared unique clonotypes was divided by the size of the smaller repertoire. Richness of each repertoire was evaluated using RTK rarefaction, the Chao1 estimator, and Recon v2.1 estimates of unobserved clonotypes. OLGA was used to compute generation probabilities for all TCRbeta clonotypes that the gDNA method yielded from a few donors. Here the immuneACCESS table is served through TCRdb, limited to in-frame sequences with V and J called. Missing clones are a known gap in these copies; in checked studies unresolved V genes cover under half, and the rest lacks a known reason. V and J calls and clone size are as listed in that table; D and trimming were resolved from the DNA. In this sample the table shows over 950,000 clones, about 72% of which occur a single time. The top ten constitute 0.89% of the sample.

The TCR originated in a man aged 18 to 29 in good health. Some clones in this sample may be carry-over from other donors' samples. The chain uses TRBV6-1 and TRBJ2-7; tentative D gene TRBD2, with 7 bases matching. Sequencing was carried out using memory CD4+ T cells from PBMCs. The sample's cell subset or site label, in plain terms: CD45RA-negative fraction. At the DNA level, the sequence is TGTGCCAGCATCTCCGAGGGAGGGGGCGAGCAGTACTTC. Translated, it reads CASISEGGGEQYF.